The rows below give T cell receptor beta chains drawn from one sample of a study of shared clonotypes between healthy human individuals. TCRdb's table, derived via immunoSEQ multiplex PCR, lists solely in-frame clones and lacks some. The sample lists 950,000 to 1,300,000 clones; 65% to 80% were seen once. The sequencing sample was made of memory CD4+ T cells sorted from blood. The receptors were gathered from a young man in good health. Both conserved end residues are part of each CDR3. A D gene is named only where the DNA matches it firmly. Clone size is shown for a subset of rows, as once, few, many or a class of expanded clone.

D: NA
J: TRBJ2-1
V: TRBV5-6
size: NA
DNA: TGTGCCAGCAGCTTGGACCCAACCTCGTACAATGAGCAGTTCTTC
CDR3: CASSLDPTSYNEQFF

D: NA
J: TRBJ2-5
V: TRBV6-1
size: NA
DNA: TGTGCCAGCAGTGAAGCTATCCGAGGAGAGACCCAGTACTTC
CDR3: CASSEAIRGETQYF

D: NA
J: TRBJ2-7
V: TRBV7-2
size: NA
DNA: TGTGCCAGCAGCTTGGGGCTTTGGCAGTACTTC
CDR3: CASSLGLWQYF

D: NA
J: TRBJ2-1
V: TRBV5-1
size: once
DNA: TGCGCCAGCAGCTTGGATGGGGGAGCCGACAATGAGCAGTTCTTC
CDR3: CASSLDGGADNEQFF

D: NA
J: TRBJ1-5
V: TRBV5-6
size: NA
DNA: TGTGCCAGCAGCTGGTCAGGGGGCAATCAGCCCCAGCATTTT
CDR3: CASSWSGGNQPQHF

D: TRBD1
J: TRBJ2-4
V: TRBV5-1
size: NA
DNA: TGCGCCAGCAGGAGGACAGGGGACATTCAGTACTTC
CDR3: CASRRTGDIQYF

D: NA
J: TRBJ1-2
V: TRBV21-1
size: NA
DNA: TGTGCCAGCCAGGGTGGGGAACTTAACTATGGCTACACCTTC
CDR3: CASQGGELNYGYTF

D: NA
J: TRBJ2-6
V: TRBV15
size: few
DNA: TGTGCCACCAGCAGAGTGAACCCATCTGGGGCCAACGTCCTGACTTTC
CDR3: CATSRVNPSGANVLTF

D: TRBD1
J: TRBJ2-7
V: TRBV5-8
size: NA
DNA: TGTGCCAGCAGCCGGGGACAGGCTAGCTCCTACGAGCAGTACTTC
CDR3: CASSRGQASSYEQYF

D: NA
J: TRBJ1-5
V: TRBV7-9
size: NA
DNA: TGTGCCAGCAGCCCGGGGGGGGCAAATCAGCCCCAGCATTTT
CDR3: CASSPGGANQPQHF

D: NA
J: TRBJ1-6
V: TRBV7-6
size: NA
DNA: TGTGCCAGCAGCGCCCGCGGGAGCTCCTATAATTCACCCCTCCACTTT
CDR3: CASSARGSSYNSPLHF

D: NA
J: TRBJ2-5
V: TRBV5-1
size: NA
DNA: TGCGCCAGCAGCCCAGGGGTCGGGGCAGAGACCCAGTACTTC
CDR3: CASSPGVGAETQYF

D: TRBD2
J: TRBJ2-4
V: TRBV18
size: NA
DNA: TGTGCCAGCTCTCTCCTAGCGGGAGAAGACATTCAGTACTTC
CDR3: CASSLLAGEDIQYF

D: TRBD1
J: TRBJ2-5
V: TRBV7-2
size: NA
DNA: TGTGCCAGCAGCTCTCAGGGGGCGCAAGAGACCCAGTACTTC
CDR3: CASSSQGAQETQYF

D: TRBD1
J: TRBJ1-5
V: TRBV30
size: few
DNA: TGTGCCTGGAGCCGGGACAGAGATCTGCCCCAGCATTTT
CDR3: CAWSRDRDLPQHF